Given below is one TCR beta chain in context. Its antigen is unidentified. The record originates from a study of human T cells and chemical hapten exposure. For the study at large: Sensitization was performed using 2% DPC on an approximately 2 cm by approximately 2 cm upper inner arm skin site. TCR yields differed between samples (mainly from small differences in pooled library volume). Findings and limits, study-wide: Compared with pre-sensitization or healthy control sets, expanded TCRs clustered more.

Time point meaning: patch test 1, 2 weeks after DPC sensitization. The treatment is: therapeutic diphenylcyclopropenone sensitization with weekly scalp DPC. Germline CDR1 reads MDHEN; CDR2 reads SYDVKM. This CDR3 has 15 residues. Deletions cut 5 bases from V and 0 bases from J, with 14 bases between. Individual cDNA molecules in this library carried unique molecular identifiers. TCRdb re-called the RACE reads through MiXCR, storing one row per CDR3 protein. The sample yields more than 65,000 distinct CDR3 sequences, approximately 35% seen once. The source of this sequence is a man aged 35 to 55 with alopecia areata. Some clones in this sample may be carry-over from other donors' samples. The sample consisted of whole blood, taken in connection with sensitization to the hapten diphenylcyclopropenone (DPC). The J gene is TRBJ2-7, the V gene TRBV28, with D tentatively TRBD2 (5 bases). The CDR3 bases are TGTGCCAGCAGTACGAGGGCCGGATACTCCTACGAGCAGTACTTC. It is translated as CASSTRAGYSYEQYF.